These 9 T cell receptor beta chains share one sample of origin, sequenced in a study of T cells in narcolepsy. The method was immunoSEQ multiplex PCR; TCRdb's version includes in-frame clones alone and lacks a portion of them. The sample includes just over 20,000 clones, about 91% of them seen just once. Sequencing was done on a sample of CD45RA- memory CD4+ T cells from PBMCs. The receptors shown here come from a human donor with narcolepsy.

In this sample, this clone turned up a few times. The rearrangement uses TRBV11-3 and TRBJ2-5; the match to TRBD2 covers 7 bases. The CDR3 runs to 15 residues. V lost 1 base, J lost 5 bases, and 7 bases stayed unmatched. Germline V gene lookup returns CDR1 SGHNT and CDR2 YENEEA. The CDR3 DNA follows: TGTGCCAGCAGCTTAGTAGGCGGGAGCCACGAGACCCAGTACTTC. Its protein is CASSLVGGSHETQYF.

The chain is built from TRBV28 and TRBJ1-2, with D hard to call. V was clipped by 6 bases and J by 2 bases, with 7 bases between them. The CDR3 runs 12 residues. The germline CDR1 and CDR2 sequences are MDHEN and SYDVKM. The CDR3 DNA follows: TGTGCCAGCAGAATAGGGAACTATGGCTACACCTTC. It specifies CASRIGNYGYTF.

The CDR3 loop is CASSRNPGSLGEQYF. In DNA form, the CDR3 reads TGTGCCAGCAGTCGGAACCCGGGCAGTCTGGGGGAGCAGTACTTC. The chain combines TRBV6-5 with TRBJ2-7; D gene ambiguous. V was shortened by 5 bases and J by 7 bases, with 21 bases between the two germline ends. The CDR3 is 15 amino acids. Per germline, CDR1 MNHEY and CDR2 SVGAGI.

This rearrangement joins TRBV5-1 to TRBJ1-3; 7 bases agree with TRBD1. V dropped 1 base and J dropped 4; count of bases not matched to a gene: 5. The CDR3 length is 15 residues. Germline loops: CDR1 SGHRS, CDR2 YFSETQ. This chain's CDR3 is CASSLSGDRGNTIYF. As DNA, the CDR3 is TGCGCCAGCAGCTTGTCCGGGGACAGAGGAAACACCATATATTTT.

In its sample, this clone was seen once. This CDR3 reads CASSSGTVAYEQYF. For the CDR3, the DNA is TGTGCCAGCAGTTCCGGGACAGTTGCCTACGAGCAGTACTTC. V gene TRBV6-5 combines with J gene TRBJ2-7, with 7 bases fitting TRBD1. In germline, CDR1 is MNHEY, CDR2 SVGAGI. The junction had 5 bases not matched to a gene; V was cut back by 4 bases and J by 2 bases. The CDR3 is made up of 14 amino acids.

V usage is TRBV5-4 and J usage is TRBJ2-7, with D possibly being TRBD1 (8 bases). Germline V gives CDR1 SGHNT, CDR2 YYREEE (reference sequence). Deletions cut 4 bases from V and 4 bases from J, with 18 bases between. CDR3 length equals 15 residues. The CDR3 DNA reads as TGTGCCAGCAGCACCGACTACAGGGGGGGATACGAGCAGTACTTC. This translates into CASSTDYRGGYEQYF. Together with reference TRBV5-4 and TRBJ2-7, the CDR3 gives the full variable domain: ETGVTQSPTHLIKTRGQQVTLRCSSQSGHNTVSWYQQALGQGPQFIFQYYREEENGRGNFPPRFSGLQFPNYSSELNVNALELDDSALYLCASSTDYRGGYEQYFGPGTRLTVT.

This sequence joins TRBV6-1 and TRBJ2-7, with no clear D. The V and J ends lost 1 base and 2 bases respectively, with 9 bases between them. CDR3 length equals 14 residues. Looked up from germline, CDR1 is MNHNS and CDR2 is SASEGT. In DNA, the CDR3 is TGTGCCAGCAGTGAAGAACAGCCCACCTACGAGCAGTACTTC. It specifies CASSEEQPTYEQYF.

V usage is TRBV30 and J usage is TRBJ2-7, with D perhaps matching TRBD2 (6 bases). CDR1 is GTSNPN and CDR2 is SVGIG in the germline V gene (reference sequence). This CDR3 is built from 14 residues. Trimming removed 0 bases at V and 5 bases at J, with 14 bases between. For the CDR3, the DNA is TGTGCCTGGAGTGTCGGAGCGGGTGGCAACGAGCAGTACTTC. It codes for CAWSVGAGGNEQYF.

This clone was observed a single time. Written as DNA, the CDR3 is TGTGCCAGCAGTCAAACGGGAACAGGGTACACTGAAGCTTTCTTT. It yields the protein CASSQTGTGYTEAFF. This rearrangement joins TRBV28 to TRBJ1-1; D possibly corresponds to TRBD1 (6 bases). The ends were cut back, 5 bases at V and 3 bases at J, with 16 bases in the middle. Germline V gene sequence: CDR1 MDHEN, CDR2 SYDVKM. CDR3 length: 15 amino acids.